This is a list of T cell receptor beta chains from one sample in a study of cytomegalovirus exposure and HLA in healthy donors. Clones were sequenced by immunoSEQ multiplex PCR, and TCRdb holds only the in-frame ones, with some missing. This sample has about 200,000 clones, with about 70% found just once. Sequenced material: PBMCs. These receptors were collected from a woman aged 25 to 45 in good health and CMV-seronegative. The CDR3 runs from the conserved cysteine through the conserved F or W. The D gene is left open where the match is weak. Clone size appears in some rows only: once, few, many, or a class for an expanded clone.

v_gene	d_gene	j_gene	abundance	CDR3nt	CDR3aa
TRBV7-9	TRBD1	TRBJ1-4	few	TGTGCCAGCAGCAAAGGACAGGGGTTCCGTGAAAAACTGTTTTTT	CASSKGQGFREKLFF
TRBV2	NA	TRBJ2-1	NA	TGTGCCAGCAGTCCTCGGCGGGACGCTGGGGGTGAGCAGTTCTTC	CASSPRRDAGGEQFF
TRBV29-1	TRBD1	TRBJ1-1	many	TGCAGCGTTGAATGGAGGACAGGGAACACTGAAGCTTTCTTT	CSVEWRTGNTEAFF
TRBV4-1	TRBD2	TRBJ2-3	NA	TGCGCCAGCAAAAAGCGGGGAGCAAGCACAGATACGCAGTATTTT	CASKKRGASTDTQYF
TRBV5-1	NA	TRBJ1-2	NA	TGCGCCAGCAGCTTAGCTCGGGACAATGGCTACACCTTC	CASSLARDNGYTF
TRBV2	TRBD1	TRBJ1-2	few	TGTGCCAGCAGTGAGGACAGGGTAGTTGATGGCTACACCTTC	CASSEDRVVDGYTF
TRBV14	NA	TRBJ2-7	NA	TGTGCCAGCAGCCAATTCGGGCTAGCCACGATACAGTACTTC	CASSQFGLATIQYF
TRBV10-3	TRBD2	TRBJ2-3	NA	TGTGCCATCAGTAGTGGCCTAGCGGGGGGCACAGATACGCAGTATTTT	CAISSGLAGGTDTQYF
TRBV2	TRBD2	TRBJ2-1	NA	TGTGCCAGCGAGTCAACGGGAGGAACCTACAATGAGCAGTTCTTC	CASESTGGTYNEQFF
TRBV4-3	TRBD2	TRBJ2-1	NA	TGCGCCAGCAGCCAGTCTCGCGGGAGCTCCTACAATGAGCAGTTCTTC	CASSQSRGSSYNEQFF
TRBV12-1	NA	TRBJ1-5	NA	TGTGCCAGCAGCCCCATGGAGGGAATCCGCCAGCCCCAGCATTTT	CASSPMEGIRQPQHF
TRBV10-3	TRBD1	TRBJ2-5	NA	TGTGCCATCAGTGAAACGACAGGGTCGGAGACCCAGTACTTC	CAISETTGSETQYF
TRBV2	TRBD1	TRBJ1-2	NA	TGTGCCAGCAGCCGGGACAGTGGAGTTGATGGCTACACCTTC	CASSRDSGVDGYTF
TRBV2	TRBD1	TRBJ2-5	once	TGTGCCAGCAGTCCCGACAGGGTTCAGGGGGAGCAGTACTTC	CASSPDRVQGEQYF
TRBV9	TRBD2	TRBJ2-1	NA	TGTGCCAGCAGCGTAGAGGTTAGCGGGAGTATCTACAATGAGCAGTTCTTC	CASSVEVSGSIYNEQFF
TRBV7-9	NA	TRBJ2-1	NA	TGTGCCAGCAGCCCCCCTAGCGCGCGTGAGCAGTTCTTC	CASSPPSAREQFF
TRBV11-3	NA	TRBJ2-1	NA	TGTGCCAGCAGCTTAGAGTCTACTAACCCTCGGGGCAATGAGCAGTTCTTC	CASSLESTNPRGNEQFF
TRBV4-2	TRBD1	TRBJ2-6	NA	TGTGCCAGCCTACAGGACAGGGGGCGAGGGGCCAACGTCCTGACTTTC	CASLQDRGRGANVLTF
TRBV6-1	NA	TRBJ1-4	NA	TGTGCCAGCAGTGACCCCCATGGAGGGGACGGTGAAAAACTGTTTTTT	CASSDPHGGDGEKLFF
TRBV11-3	TRBD2	TRBJ2-1	NA	TGTGCCAGCAGCTTAGATCCCGGGACTAGCGGGAGAGGTTCTAATGAGCAGTTCTTC	CASSLDPGTSGRGSNEQFF
TRBV27	NA	TRBJ2-3	NA	TGTGCCAGCAGAACAACCCGGGCAGATACGCAGTATTTT	CASRTTRADTQYF
TRBV11-1	NA	TRBJ1-1	NA	TGTGCCAGCAGCTTAGGCGGGGGGGCGAACACTGAAGCTTTCTTT	CASSLGGGANTEAFF
TRBV27	NA	TRBJ2-7	NA	TGTGCCAGCAGTTTATTTTCCACGATAGACGAGCAGTACTTC	CASSLFSTIDEQYF
TRBV6-1	TRBD2	TRBJ2-3	NA	TGTGCCAGCAGGGGAGCGGGGGGGTGGGAAGATACGCAGTATTTT	CASRGAGGWEDTQYF
TRBV29-1	NA	TRBJ2-2	NA	TGCAGCGCGGGGGACCGGAACACCGGGGAGCTGTTTTTT	CSAGDRNTGELFF
TRBV7-9	TRBD1	TRBJ1-2	NA	TGTGCCAGCAGCCACGGGACAGGGGGCAAAGGTGGCTACACCTTC	CASSHGTGGKGGYTF
TRBV6-1	NA	TRBJ2-1	NA	TGTGCCAGCTACAGACCCGGCATGTGGCAGTTCTTC	CASYRPGMWQFF
TRBV25-1	NA	TRBJ1-2	NA	TGTGCCAGCAGTGAATCCAGGGAAAGTGGCTACACCTTC	CASSESRESGYTF
TRBV6-5	TRBD2	TRBJ2-1	NA	TGTGCCAGCAGCATTAGCGGGGGGAGTTACAATGAGCAGTTCTTC	CASSISGGSYNEQFF
TRBV7-8	NA	TRBJ2-4	NA	TGTGCCAGCAGCTTAGCGATGGAGGGGCACGCCTCGTACTTC	CASSLAMEGHASYF
TRBV5-6	TRBD1	TRBJ1-1	NA	TGTGCCAGCAGCCCCAGGGGGCTGGACACTGAAGCTTTCTTT	CASSPRGLDTEAFF
TRBV7-9	TRBD2	TRBJ2-2	NA	TGTGCCAGCAGCCGGACTAGCGGGATCTTCGGGGAGCTGTTTTTT	CASSRTSGIFGELFF
TRBV4-1	TRBD1	TRBJ1-4	few	TGCGCCAGCAGCCAATCACCGACGGGGCCTGGACAGGATAATGAAAAACTGTTTTTT	CASSQSPTGPGQDNEKLFF
TRBV5-6	TRBD2	TRBJ2-1	NA	TGTGCCAGCAGCTTAGTCGAGCGGGATGTTTGGGGGCAGTTCTTC	CASSLVERDVWGQFF
TRBV29-1	NA	TRBJ1-2	NA	TGCAGCGCCCAAGGACCGGGGAACTATGGCTACACCTTC	CSAQGPGNYGYTF
TRBV4-1	TRBD1	TRBJ2-7	NA	TGCGCCAGCAGCCCCGGAAGGGGGCTAGGCTACGAGCAGTACTTC	CASSPGRGLGYEQYF
TRBV13	TRBD2	TRBJ2-5	NA	TGTGCCAGCAGGATTAGCGGGAGAGGGGGGACCCAGTACTTC	CASRISGRGGTQYF
TRBV7-9	NA	TRBJ2-2	NA	TGTGCCAGCAGCCCTGGGGCGGAGCTGTTTTTT	CASSPGAELFF
TRBV2	TRBD2	TRBJ2-1	NA	TGTGCCAGCAGAAACGGACTAGCGGGGGAGCAGTTCTTC	CASRNGLAGEQFF
TRBV6-5	NA	TRBJ1-1	NA	TGTGCCAGCAGCCCAGGGGTCGAAATGAACACTGAAGCTTTCTTT	CASSPGVEMNTEAFF
TRBV9	TRBD1	TRBJ1-2	NA	TGTGCCAGCAGGGGGTCCGAGGACAGGCACTATGGCTACACCTTC	CASRGSEDRHYGYTF
TRBV30	TRBD2	TRBJ2-1	NA	TGTGCCTGGAGTGGGACTAGCGGGAGGGTCTACAATGAGCAGTTCTTC	CAWSGTSGRVYNEQFF
TRBV27	NA	TRBJ2-5	few	TGTGCCAGCAGTCCCTCAAGATTCCGGGTTGAAGAGACCCAGTACTTC	CASSPSRFRVEETQYF
TRBV7-2	TRBD2	TRBJ2-2	NA	TGTGCCAGCAGCTTAGCAGCGGGAGGTGCCGGGGAGCTGTTTTTT	CASSLAAGGAGELFF
TRBV5-4	TRBD1	TRBJ1-2	NA	TGTGCCAGCAGCCGCCTTGACAGGGGGGCTTCTAACTATGGCTACACCTTC	CASSRLDRGASNYGYTF
TRBV7-2	TRBD2	TRBJ2-3	NA	TGTGCCAGCAGCTTAAACGTGCTAGCGGACGGCACAGATACGCAGTATTTT	CASSLNVLADGTDTQYF
TRBV9	NA	TRBJ1-2	NA	TGTGCCAGCAGCGTAACAGGAAACTATGGCTACACCTTC	CASSVTGNYGYTF
TRBV7-8	NA	TRBJ1-6	NA	TGTGCCAGCAGCTCTCGAGGACAGCTTAATTCACCCCTCCACTTT	CASSSRGQLNSPLHF
TRBV7-6	TRBD1	TRBJ1-4	NA	TGTGCCAGCAGCTTCTGGACAGGGGAAAATGAAAAACTGTTTTTT	CASSFWTGENEKLFF
TRBV30	NA	TRBJ1-3	NA	TGTGCCTGGACGGGGGTTTCAGGGGGAAACACCATATATTTT	CAWTGVSGGNTIYF
TRBV4-1	NA	TRBJ2-5	few	TGCGCCAGCAGCCAAGATCTCCAAGAGACCCAGTACTTC	CASSQDLQETQYF
TRBV11-2	NA	TRBJ1-5	once	TGTGCCAGTAGGGGAAGCAATCAGCCCCAGCATTTT	CASRGSNQPQHF
TRBV7-9	TRBD1	TRBJ1-2	NA	TGTGCCAGCAGCTTAGGGTCAGGGGGCTATGGCTACACCTTC	CASSLGSGGYGYTF
TRBV9	NA	TRBJ1-6	NA	TGTGCCAGCAGCGTAGCAGGGTGGAATTCACCCCTCCACTTT	CASSVAGWNSPLHF
TRBV11-3	NA	TRBJ2-3	NA	TGTGCCAGCAGCTCCGGGGGAGACTACACAGATACGCAGTATTTT	CASSSGGDYTDTQYF